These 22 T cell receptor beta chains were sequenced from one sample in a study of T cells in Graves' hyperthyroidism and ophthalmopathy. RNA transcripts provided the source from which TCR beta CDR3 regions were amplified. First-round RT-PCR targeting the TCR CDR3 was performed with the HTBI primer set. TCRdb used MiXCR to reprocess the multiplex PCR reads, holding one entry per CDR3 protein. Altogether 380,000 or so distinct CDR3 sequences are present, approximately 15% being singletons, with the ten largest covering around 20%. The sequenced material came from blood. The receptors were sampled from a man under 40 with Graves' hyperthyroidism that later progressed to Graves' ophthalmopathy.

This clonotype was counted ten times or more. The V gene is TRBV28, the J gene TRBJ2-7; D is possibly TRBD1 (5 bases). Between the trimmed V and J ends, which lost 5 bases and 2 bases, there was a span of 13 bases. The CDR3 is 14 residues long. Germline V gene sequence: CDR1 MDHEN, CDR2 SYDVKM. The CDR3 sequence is CASSLQTVPYEQYF. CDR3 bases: TGTGCCAGCAGTCTCCAGACAGTTCCCTACGAGCAGTACTTC.

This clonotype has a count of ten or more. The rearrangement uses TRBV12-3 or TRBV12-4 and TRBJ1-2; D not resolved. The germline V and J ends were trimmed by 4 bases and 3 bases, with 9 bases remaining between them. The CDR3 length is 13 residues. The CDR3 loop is CASSYGLDYGYTF. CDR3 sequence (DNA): TGTGCCAGCAGTTACGGGTTAGACTATGGCTACACCTTC.

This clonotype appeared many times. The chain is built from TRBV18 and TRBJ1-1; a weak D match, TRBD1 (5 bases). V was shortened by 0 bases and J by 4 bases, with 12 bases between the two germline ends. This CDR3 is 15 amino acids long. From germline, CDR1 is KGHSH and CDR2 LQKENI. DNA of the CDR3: TGTGCCAGCTCACCACCTGGTAGGGGCGGCACTGAAGCTTTCTTT. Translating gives CASSPPGRGGTEAFF.

CDR3 sequence reads: CASQPQHF. The CDR3 region has the DNA TGCGCCAGCCAGCCCCAGCATTTT. The rearrangement links TRBV5-1 to TRBJ1-5; D unclear. CDR1 and CDR2 (germline): SGHRS, YFSETQ. CDR3 length equals 8 residues. Trimming took off 7 bases at V and 7 bases at J, with 0 bases between the two ends.

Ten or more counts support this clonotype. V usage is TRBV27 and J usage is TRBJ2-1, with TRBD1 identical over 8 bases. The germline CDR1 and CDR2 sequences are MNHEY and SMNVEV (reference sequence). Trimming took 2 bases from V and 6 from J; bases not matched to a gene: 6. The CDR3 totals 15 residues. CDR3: CASSLAWTGLNEQFF. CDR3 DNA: TGTGCCAGCAGTTTAGCCTGGACAGGGCTCAATGAGCAGTTCTTC.

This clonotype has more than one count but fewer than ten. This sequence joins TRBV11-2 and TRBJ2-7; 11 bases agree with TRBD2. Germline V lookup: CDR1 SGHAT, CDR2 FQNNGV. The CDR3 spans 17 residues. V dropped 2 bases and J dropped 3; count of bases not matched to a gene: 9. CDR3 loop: CASSLFLAGGGGYEQYF. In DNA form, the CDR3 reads TGTGCCAGCAGCTTATTTCTAGCGGGGGGCGGGGGCTACGAGCAGTACTTC.

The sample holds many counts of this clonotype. CDR3 sequence: CASSPTGYGTEAFF. The CDR3 nucleotides are TGCGCCAGCAGCCCCACAGGGTATGGCACTGAAGCTTTCTTT. This chain links TRBV5-1 with TRBJ1-1; possibly TRBD1 for D (6 bases). The CDR3 has 14 amino acids. Germline CDR1 reads SGHRS; CDR2 reads YFSETQ. V was pared by 4 bases and J by 4 bases, with 14 bases between.

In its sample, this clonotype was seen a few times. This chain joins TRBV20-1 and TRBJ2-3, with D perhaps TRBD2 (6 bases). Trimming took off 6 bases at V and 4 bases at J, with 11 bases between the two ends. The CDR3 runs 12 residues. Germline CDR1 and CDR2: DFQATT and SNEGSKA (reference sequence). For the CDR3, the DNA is TGCAGTGCCCCGGACTACCCAGATACGCAGTATTTT. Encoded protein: CSAPDYPDTQYF.

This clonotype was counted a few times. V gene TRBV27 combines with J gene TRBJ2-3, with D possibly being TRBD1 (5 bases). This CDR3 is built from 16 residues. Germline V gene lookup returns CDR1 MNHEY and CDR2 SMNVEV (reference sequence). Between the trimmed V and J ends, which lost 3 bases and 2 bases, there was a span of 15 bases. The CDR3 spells CASSLTYLQVTDTQYF. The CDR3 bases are TGTGCCAGCAGTTTGACCTACTTACAGGTCACAGATACGCAGTATTTT.

The CDR3 here is CASSTGSTNPYEQYF. Here the CDR3 DNA reads TGTGCCAGCAGCACGGGATCTACCAACCCCTACGAGCAGTACTTC. The chain couples TRBV9 to TRBJ2-7, with D perhaps TRBD2 (5 bases). V lost 4 bases and J 2 bases, leaving 16 bases between the germline ends. Germline V CDR1 and CDR2: SGDLS, YYNGEE. There are 15 residues in the CDR3. Full variable domain (rest looked up from reference TRBV9 and TRBJ2-7): DSGVTQTPKHLITATGQRVTLRCSPRSGDLSVYWYQQSLDQGLQFLIQYYNGEERAKGNILERFSAQQFPDLHSELNLSSLELGDSALYFCASSTGSTNPYEQYFGPGTRLTVT.

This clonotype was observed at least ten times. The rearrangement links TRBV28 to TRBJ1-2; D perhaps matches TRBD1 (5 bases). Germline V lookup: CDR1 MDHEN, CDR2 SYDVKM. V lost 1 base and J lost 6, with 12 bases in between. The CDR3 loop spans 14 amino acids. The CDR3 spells CASSLSSWGHGYTF. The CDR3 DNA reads TGTGCCAGCAGTTTATCTAGTTGGGGACATGGCTACACCTTC.

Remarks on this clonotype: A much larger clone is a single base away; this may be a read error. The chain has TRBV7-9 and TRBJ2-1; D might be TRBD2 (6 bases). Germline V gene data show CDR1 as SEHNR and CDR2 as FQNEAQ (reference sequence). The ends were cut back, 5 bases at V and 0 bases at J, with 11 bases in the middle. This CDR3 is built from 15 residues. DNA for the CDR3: TGTGCCAGCAGCGCGGGGACTTTCTCCTACAATGAGCAGTTCTTC. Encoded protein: CASSAGTFSYNEQFF.

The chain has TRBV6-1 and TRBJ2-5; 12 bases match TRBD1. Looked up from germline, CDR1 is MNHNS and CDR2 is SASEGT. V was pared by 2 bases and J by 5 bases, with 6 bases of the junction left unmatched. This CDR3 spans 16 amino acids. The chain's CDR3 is CASSELGQGAGETQYF. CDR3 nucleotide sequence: TGTGCCAGCAGTGAACTGGGACAGGGGGCAGGTGAGACCCAGTACTTC.

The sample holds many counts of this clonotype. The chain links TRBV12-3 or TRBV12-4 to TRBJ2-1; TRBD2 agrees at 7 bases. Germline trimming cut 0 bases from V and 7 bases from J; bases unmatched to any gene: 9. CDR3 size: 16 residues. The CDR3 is CASSLASGGGRNEQFF. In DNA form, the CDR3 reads TGTGCCAGCAGTTTAGCATCCGGCGGGGGTAGAAATGAGCAGTTCTTC.

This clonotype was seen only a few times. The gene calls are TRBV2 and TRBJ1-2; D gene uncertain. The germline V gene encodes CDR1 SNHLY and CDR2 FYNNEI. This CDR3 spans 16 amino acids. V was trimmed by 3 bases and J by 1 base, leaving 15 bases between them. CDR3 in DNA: TGTGCCAGCAGTGATAGCCGGGCCATCGTTAACTATGGCTACACCTTC. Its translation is CASSDSRAIVNYGYTF.

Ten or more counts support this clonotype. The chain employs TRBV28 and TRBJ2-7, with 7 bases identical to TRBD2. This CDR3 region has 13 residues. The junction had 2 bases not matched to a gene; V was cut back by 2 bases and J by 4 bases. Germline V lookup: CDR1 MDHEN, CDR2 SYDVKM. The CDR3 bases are TGTGCCAGCAGTTTAGCAGCGGGATACGAGCAGTACTTC. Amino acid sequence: CASSLAAGYEQYF.

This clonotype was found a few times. For the CDR3, the DNA is TGCGCCAGCAGCTTCCTTTTGCGGGGGGGCGGAGAGACCCAGTACTTC. Residues: CASSFLLRGGGETQYF. The chain combines TRBV5-1 with TRBJ2-5, with TRBD2 matching 9 bases. The CDR3 has 16 residues. V shed 2 bases, J shed 4 bases, and the junction held 9 bases outside the gene matches. CDR1 and CDR2 (germline): SGHRS, YFSETQ.

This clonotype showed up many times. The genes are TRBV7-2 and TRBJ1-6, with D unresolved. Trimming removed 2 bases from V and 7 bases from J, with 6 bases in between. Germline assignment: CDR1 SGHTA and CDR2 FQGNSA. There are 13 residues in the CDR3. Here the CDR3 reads CASSLLLNSPLHF. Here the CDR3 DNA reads TGTGCCAGCAGCTTATTACTGAATTCACCCCTCCACTTT.

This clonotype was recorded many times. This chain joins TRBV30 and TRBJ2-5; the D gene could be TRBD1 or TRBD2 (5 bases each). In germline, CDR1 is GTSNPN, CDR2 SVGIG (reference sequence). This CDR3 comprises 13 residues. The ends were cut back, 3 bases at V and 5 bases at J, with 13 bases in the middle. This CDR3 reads CAWRGEGRETQYF. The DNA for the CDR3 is TGTGCCTGGAGGGGAGAGGGGCGGGAGACCCAGTACTTC.

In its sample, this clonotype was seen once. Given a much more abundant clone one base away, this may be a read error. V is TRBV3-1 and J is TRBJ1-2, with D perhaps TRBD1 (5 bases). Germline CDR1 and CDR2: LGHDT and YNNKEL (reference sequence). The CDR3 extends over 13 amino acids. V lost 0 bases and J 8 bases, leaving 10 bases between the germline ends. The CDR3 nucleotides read TGTGCCAGCAGCCAAGATCGGGGCGCCGGCTACACCTTC. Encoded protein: CASSQDRGAGYTF.

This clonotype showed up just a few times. The CDR3 sequence is CSALFLTGLSTEAFF. For the CDR3, the DNA is TGCAGTGCTCTATTTTTGACAGGGCTGAGTACTGAAGCTTTCTTT. The V call is TRBV20-1, the J call TRBJ1-1; 7 bases map to TRBD1. This CDR3 has 15 residues. J was trimmed by 5 bases and V by 5 bases; bases with no gene match: 14. Per the germline V gene, CDR1 is DFQATT and CDR2 is SNEGSKA (reference sequence).

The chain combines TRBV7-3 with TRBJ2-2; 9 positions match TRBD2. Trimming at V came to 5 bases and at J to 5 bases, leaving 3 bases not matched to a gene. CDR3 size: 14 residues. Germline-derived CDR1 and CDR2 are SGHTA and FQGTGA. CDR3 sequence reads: CASSMSGGTGELFF. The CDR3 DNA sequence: TGTGCCAGCAGCATGAGCGGGGGGACCGGGGAGCTGTTTTTT.